This T cell receptor beta chain was captured in a study of blood T cell repertoires in COVID-19. On the study more broadly: Two consecutive negative NP/OP PCR tests, clearance, or resolved symptoms defined Cohort 3 recovery. Material from acute and convalescent COVID-19 was sourced from the United States, Italy and Spain.

This CDR3 has 16 amino acids. V lost 4 bases and J lost 4, with 14 bases in between. Germline V gives CDR1 SGHTA, CDR2 FQGNSA. Libraries were prepared by immunoSEQ multiplex PCR; TCRdb keeps only in-frame clonotypes and omits some of them. The table records 200,000 to 250,000 clones, approximately 87% of them present only once. This sequence joins TRBV7-2 and TRBJ1-6; D may be TRBD1 (5 bases). Sequencing used PBMCs or T cells enriched from blood (not recorded which). This TCR came from a woman between 45 and 60 years old in a cohort exposed to, infected with or recovered from COVID-19 (not recorded which). CDR3 DNA sequence: TGTGCCAGCAGCTCATCGGGGGGGATATATAATTCACCCCTCCACTTT. Its translation: CASSSSGGIYNSPLHF. Full variable domain (remainder filled in from reference TRBV7-2 and TRBJ1-6): GAGVSQSPSNKVTEKGKDVELRCDPISGHTALYWYRQSLGQGLEFLIYFQGNSAPDKSGLPSDRFSAERTGGSVSTLTIQRTQQEDSAVYLCASSSSGGIYNSPLHFGNGTRLTVT.